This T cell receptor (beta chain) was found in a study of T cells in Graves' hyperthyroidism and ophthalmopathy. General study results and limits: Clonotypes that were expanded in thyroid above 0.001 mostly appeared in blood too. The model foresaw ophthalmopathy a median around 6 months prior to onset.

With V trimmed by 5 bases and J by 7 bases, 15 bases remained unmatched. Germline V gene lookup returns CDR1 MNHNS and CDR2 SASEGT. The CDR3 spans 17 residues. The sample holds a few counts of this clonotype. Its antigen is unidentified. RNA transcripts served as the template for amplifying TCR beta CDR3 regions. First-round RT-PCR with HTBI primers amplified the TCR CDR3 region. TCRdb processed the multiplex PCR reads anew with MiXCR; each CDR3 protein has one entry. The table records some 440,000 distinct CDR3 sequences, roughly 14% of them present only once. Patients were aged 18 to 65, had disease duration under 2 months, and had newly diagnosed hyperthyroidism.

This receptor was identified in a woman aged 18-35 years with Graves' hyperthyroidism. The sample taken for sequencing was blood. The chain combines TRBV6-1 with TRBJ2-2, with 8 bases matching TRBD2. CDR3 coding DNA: TGTGCCAGCAGTCCCCAAGGGCGGGAGGTTCTCTACGGGGAGCTGTTTTTT. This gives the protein CASSPQGREVLYGELFF.